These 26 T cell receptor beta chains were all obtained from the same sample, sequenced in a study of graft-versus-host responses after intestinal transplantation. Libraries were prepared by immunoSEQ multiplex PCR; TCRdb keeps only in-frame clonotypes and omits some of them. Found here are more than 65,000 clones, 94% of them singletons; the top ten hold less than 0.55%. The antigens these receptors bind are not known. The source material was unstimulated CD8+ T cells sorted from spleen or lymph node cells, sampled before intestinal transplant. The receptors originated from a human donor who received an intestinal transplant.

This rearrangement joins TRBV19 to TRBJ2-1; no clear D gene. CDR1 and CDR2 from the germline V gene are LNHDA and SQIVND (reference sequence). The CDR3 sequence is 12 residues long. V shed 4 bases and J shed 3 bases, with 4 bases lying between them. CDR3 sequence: CASSRGYNEQFF. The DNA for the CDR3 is TGTGCCAGTAGTAGGGGCTACAATGAGCAGTTCTTC.

The CDR3 DNA sequence: TGCGCCAGCAGCGAGGGACAGGGCACCTACAATGAGCAGTTCTTC. It is translated as CASSEGQGTYNEQFF. The rearrangement joins TRBV5-1 to TRBJ2-1, with TRBD1 matching 9 bases. CDR3 length: 15 residues. Unmatched junction bases numbered 4, after V lost 4 bases and J lost 2 bases. Germline V gene lookup returns CDR1 SGHRS and CDR2 YFSETQ.

The CDR3 here is CAWSVPEAGQPGQYF. CDR3 DNA: TGTGCCTGGAGTGTACCAGAGGCAGGCCAGCCTGGGCAGTACTTC. The chain carries TRBV30 and TRBJ2-7; D not resolved. Germline assignment: CDR1 GTSNPN and CDR2 SVGIG (reference sequence). V lost 0 bases and J 9 bases, leaving 21 bases between the germline ends. The CDR3 is made up of 15 amino acids.

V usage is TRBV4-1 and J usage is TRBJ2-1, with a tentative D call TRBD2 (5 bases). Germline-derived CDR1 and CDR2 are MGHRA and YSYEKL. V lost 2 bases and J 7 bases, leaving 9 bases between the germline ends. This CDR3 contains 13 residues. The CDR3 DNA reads TGCGCCAGCAGCCAACCCCGAGGGAATGAGCAGTTCTTC. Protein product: CASSQPRGNEQFF.

This chain's CDR3 is CASTPSGEAYNEQFF. The CDR3 DNA reads as TGTGCCAGCACCCCGTCGGGGGAAGCGTACAATGAGCAGTTCTTC. The chain uses TRBV9 and TRBJ2-1; D may be TRBD2 (6 bases). This CDR3 comprises 15 residues. Germline V gene lookup returns CDR1 SGDLS and CDR2 YYNGEE. V lost 6 bases to trimming and J lost 4 bases, with 17 bases between them.

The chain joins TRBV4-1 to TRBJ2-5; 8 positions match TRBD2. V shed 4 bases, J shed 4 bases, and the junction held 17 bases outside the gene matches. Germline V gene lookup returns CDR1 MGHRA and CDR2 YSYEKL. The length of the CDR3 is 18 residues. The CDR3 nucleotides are TGCGCCAGCAGCCCCCTTCACCGCCGGGAGGGGCCCATAGAGACCCAGTACTTC. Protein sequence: CASSPLHRREGPIETQYF.

CDR3 loop: CASSVAKREGRDEQFF. In nucleotides, the CDR3 is TGTGCCAGCAGCGTAGCTAAGCGGGAGGGTAGAGATGAGCAGTTCTTC. The chain employs TRBV9 and TRBJ2-1; 10 bases fit TRBD2. Trimming at V came to 0 bases and at J to 8 bases, leaving 8 bases not matched to a gene. Germline V gene lookup returns CDR1 SGDLS and CDR2 YYNGEE. This CDR3 region has 16 residues. The full variable domain, its missing parts supplied by reference TRBV9 and TRBJ2-1, is DSGVTQTPKHLITATGQRVTLRCSPRSGDLSVYWYQQSLDQGLQFLIQYYNGEERAKGNILERFSAQQFPDLHSELNLSSLELGDSALYFCASSVAKREGRDEQFFGPGTRLTVL.

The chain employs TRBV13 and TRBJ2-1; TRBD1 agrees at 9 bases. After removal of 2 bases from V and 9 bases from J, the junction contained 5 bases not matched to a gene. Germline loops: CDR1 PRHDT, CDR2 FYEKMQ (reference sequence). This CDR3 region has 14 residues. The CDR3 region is CASSLWDREGEQFF. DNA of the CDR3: TGTGCCAGCAGCTTATGGGACAGGGAGGGTGAGCAGTTCTTC. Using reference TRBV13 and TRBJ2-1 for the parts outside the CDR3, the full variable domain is AAGVIQSPRHLIKEKRETATLKCYPIPRHDTVYWYQQGPGQDPQFLISFYEKMQSDKGSIPDRFSAQQFSDYHSELNMSSLELGDSALYFCASSLWDREGEQFFGPGTRLTVL.

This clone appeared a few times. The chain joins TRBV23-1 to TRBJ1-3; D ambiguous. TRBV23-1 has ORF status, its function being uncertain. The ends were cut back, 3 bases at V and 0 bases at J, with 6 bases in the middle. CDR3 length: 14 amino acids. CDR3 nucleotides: TGCGCCAGCAGTCACCCCAACTCTGGAAACACCATATATTTT. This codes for CASSHPNSGNTIYF.

The CDR3 nucleotides are TGTGCCAGCAGCCCAGAGGGGTATGAGCAGGAGACCCAGTACTTC. Translating it yields CASSPEGYEQETQYF. This chain links TRBV7-6 with TRBJ2-5, with D possibly called TRBD1 or TRBD2 (5 bases each). The CDR3 runs to 15 residues. Trimming took off 5 bases at V and 5 bases at J, with 18 bases between the two ends. Germline V lookup: CDR1 SGHVS, CDR2 FNYEAQ.

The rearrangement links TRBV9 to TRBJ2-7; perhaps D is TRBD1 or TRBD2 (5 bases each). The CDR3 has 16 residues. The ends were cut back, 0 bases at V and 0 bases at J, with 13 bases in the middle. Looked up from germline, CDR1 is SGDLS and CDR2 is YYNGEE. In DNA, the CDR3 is TGTGCCAGCAGCGTAGGAGGGGCCTCCGGCTCCTACGAGCAGTACTTC. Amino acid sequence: CASSVGGASGSYEQYF.

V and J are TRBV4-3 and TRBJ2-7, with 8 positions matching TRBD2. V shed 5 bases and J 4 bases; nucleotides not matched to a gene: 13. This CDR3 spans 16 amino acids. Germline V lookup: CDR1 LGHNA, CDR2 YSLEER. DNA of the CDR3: TGCGCCAGCAGCTCTCAACCGGGACTAGGACATTACGAGCAGTACTTC. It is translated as CASSSQPGLGHYEQYF.

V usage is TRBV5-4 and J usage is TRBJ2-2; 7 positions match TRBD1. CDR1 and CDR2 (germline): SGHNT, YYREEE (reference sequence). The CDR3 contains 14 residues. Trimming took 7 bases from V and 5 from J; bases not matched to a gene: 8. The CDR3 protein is CASGQGEYTGELFF. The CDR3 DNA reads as TGTGCCAGCGGTCAGGGGGAGTATACCGGGGAGCTGTTTTTT.

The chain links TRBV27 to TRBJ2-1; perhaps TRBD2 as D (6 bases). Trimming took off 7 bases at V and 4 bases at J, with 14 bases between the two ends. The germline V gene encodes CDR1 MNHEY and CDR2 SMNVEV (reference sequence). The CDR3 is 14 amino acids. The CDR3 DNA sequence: TGTGCCAGCACTCCCCGGGACTCTTACAATGAGCAGTTCTTC. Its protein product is CASTPRDSYNEQFF.

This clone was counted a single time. CDR3 amino acids: CASSLASWDTQYF. The CDR3 DNA is TGTGCCAGCAGCTTAGCATCATGGGATACGCAGTATTTT. The J gene is TRBJ2-3, the V gene TRBV7-8; D uncertain. V lost 0 bases to trimming and J lost 6 bases, with 7 bases between them. Per the germline V gene, CDR1 is SGHVS and CDR2 is FQNEAQ. CDR3 length: 13 amino acids.

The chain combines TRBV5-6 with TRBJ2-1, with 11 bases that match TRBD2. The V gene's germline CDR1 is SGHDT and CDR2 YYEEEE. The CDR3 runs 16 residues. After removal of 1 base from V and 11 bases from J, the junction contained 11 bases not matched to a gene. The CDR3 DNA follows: TGTGCCAGCAGCTTGCCCATACTAGCGGGAGAGGATAAGCAGTTCTTC. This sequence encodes CASSLPILAGEDKQFF.

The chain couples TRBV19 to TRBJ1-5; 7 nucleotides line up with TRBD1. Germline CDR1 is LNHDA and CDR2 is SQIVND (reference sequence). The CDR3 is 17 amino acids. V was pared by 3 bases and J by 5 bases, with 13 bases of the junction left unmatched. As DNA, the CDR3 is TGTGCCAGTAGTATTACAGGGGACTACCAACCCTATCAGCCCCAGCATTTT. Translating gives CASSITGDYQPYQPQHF.

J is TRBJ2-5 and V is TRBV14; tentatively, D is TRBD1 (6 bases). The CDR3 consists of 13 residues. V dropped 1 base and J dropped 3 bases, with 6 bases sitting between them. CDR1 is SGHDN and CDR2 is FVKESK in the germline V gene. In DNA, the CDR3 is TGTGCCAGCAGCCAAGGGACAGAAGAGACCCAGTACTTC. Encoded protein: CASSQGTEETQYF.

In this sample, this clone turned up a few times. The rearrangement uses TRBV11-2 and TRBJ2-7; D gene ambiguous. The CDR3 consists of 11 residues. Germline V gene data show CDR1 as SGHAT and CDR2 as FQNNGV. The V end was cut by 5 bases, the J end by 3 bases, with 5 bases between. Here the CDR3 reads CASSQLYEQYF. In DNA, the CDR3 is TGTGCCAGCAGCCAACTCTACGAGCAGTACTTC.

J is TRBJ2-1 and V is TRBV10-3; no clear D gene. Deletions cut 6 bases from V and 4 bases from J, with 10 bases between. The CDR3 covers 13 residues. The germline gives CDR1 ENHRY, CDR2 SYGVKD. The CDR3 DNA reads TGTGCCATCAGCCACGACCCTTACAATGAGCAGTTCTTC. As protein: CAISHDPYNEQFF.

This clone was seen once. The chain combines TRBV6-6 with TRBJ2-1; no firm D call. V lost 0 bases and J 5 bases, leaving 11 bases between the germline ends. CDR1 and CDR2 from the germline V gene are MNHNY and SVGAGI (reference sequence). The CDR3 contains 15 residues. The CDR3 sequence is CASSYSVRPNNEQFF. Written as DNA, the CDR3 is TGTGCCAGCAGTTACTCCGTGAGGCCTAACAATGAGCAGTTCTTC.

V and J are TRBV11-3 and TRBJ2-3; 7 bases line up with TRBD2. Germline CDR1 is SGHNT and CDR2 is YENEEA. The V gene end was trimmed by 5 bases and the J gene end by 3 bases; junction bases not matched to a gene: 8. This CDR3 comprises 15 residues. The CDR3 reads CASSDAGERTDTQYF. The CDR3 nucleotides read TGTGCCAGCAGCGACGCGGGAGAGAGGACAGATACGCAGTATTTT. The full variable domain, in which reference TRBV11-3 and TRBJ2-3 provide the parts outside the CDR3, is EAGVVQSPRYKIIEKKQPVAFWCNPISGHNTLYWYLQNLGQGPELLIRYENEEAVDDSQLPKDRFSAERLKGVDSTLKIQPAELGDSAVYLCASSDAGERTDTQYFGPGTRLTVL.

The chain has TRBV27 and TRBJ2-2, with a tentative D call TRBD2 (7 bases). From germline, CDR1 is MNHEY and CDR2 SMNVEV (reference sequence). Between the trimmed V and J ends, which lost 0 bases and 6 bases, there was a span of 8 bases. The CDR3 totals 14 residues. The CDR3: CASSLSGGPGELFF. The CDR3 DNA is TGTGCCAGCAGTTTATCGGGGGGGCCCGGGGAGCTGTTTTTT.

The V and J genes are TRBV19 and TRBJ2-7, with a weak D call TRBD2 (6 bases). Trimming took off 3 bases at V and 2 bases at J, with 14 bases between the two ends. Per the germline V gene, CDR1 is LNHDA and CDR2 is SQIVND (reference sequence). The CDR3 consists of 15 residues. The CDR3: CASSIHSGYPYEQYF. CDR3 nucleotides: TGTGCCAGTAGTATCCACAGCGGGTACCCCTACGAGCAGTACTTC.

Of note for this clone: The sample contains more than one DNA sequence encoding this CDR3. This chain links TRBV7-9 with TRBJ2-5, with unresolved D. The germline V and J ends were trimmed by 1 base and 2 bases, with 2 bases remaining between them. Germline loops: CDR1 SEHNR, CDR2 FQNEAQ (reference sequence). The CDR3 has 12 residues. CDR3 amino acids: CASSLEQETQYF. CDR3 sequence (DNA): TGTGCCAGCAGCTTAGAGCAAGAGACCCAGTACTTC.

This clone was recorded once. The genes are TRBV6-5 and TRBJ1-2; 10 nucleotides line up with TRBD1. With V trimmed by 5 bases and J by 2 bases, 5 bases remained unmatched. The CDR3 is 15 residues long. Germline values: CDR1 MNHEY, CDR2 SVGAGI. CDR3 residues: CASSKDRGKNYGYTF. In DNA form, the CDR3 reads TGTGCCAGCAGTAAGGACAGGGGGAAGAACTATGGCTACACCTTC.